A single sample gave rise to the 15 T cell receptor beta chains below, sequenced in a study of blood T cell repertoires in COVID-19. Data came from immunoSEQ multiplex PCR; TCRdb stores just in-frame clones and leaves some out. Among about 42,000 clones listed, around 91% were seen once. Sequencing was performed on peripheral blood. These receptors originate from a man in his fifties with active COVID-19.

The chain recombines TRBV24-1 with TRBJ1-2, with 7 nucleotides matching TRBD1. Germline V CDR1 and CDR2: KGHDR, SFDVKD. This CDR3 contains 16 residues. With V trimmed by 4 bases and J by 1 base, 8 bases remained unmatched. The CDR3 DNA sequence: TGTGCCACCAGTGACGGTGGGACAGACGGTAACTATGGCTACACCTTC. Protein product: CATSDGGTDGNYGYTF.

With regard to this clone: Other DNA sequences of this sample code for an identical CDR3. The CDR3 sequence is CASSADSFYNSPLHF. The CDR3 DNA reads TGTGCCAGCAGCGCCGACAGTTTTTATAATTCACCCCTCCACTTT. The rearrangement joins TRBV9 to TRBJ1-6; weak D call: TRBD1 (5 bases). V was cut by 3 bases and J by 4 bases, with 11 bases left in between. The CDR3 totals 15 residues. Germline V CDR1 and CDR2: SGDLS, YYNGEE.

The chain uses TRBV10-3 and TRBJ2-7; D is possibly TRBD1 (5 bases). The germline gives CDR1 ENHRY, CDR2 SYGVKD. The CDR3 has 12 amino acids. V was trimmed by 4 bases and J by 1 base, leaving 5 bases between them. The CDR3 DNA sequence: TGTGCCATCAGTGGACAGTCCTACGAGCAGTACTTC. It yields the protein CAISGQSYEQYF.

V and J are TRBV5-6 and TRBJ1-2, with D unclear. The length of the CDR3 is 14 residues. Germline values: CDR1 SGHDT, CDR2 YYEEEE. Trimming removed 0 bases from V and 4 bases from J, with 10 bases in between. CDR3 DNA: TGTGCCAGCAGCTTGGGGCAGAACATCTATGGCTACACCTTC. The encoded protein is CASSLGQNIYGYTF.

V usage is TRBV6-6 and J usage is TRBJ1-1; D not resolved. Germline V gene sequence: CDR1 MNHNY, CDR2 SVGAGI (reference sequence). The CDR3 contains 11 residues. V lost 6 bases to trimming and J lost 1 base, with 3 bases between them. This chain's CDR3 is CASSWNTEAFF. The CDR3 DNA is TGTGCCAGCAGCTGGAACACTGAAGCTTTCTTT.

V is TRBV27 and J is TRBJ2-6; possibly TRBD2 for D (5 bases). The CDR3 length is 17 residues. Germline CDR1 reads MNHEY; CDR2 reads SMNVEV (reference sequence). With 6 bases removed from V and 2 bases from J, the gap between germline ends came to 17 bases. CDR3 loop: CASRSPGLGPGANVLTF. The DNA for the CDR3 is TGTGCCAGCAGGTCCCCGGGGTTAGGACCTGGGGCCAACGTCCTGACTTTC.

V gene TRBV29-1 combines with J gene TRBJ2-1, with D unclear. The CDR3 has 15 residues. Trimming shortened V by 3 bases and J by 7 bases, and 19 bases separated the two germline ends. Germline V gene sequence: CDR1 SQVTM, CDR2 ANQGSEA. The CDR3 protein is CSVDLSGVPGNEQFF. Written as DNA, the CDR3 is TGCAGCGTTGATCTTTCCGGCGTCCCCGGGAATGAGCAGTTCTTC.

This chain joins TRBV6-2 or TRBV6-3 and TRBJ1-1, with D uncertain. Germline lookup yields CDR1 MNHEY and CDR2 SVGEGT. The ends were cut back, 4 bases at V and 0 bases at J, with 9 bases in the middle. The CDR3 is made up of 14 amino acids. The CDR3 protein is CASSWQIMNTEAFF. In nucleotides, the CDR3 is TGTGCCAGCAGTTGGCAAATTATGAACACTGAAGCTTTCTTT.

CDR3 DNA sequence: TGTGCCAGCAGGGGGTACAGGGAGATTCAAGCTTTCTTT. Translation gives CASRGYREIQAFF. This rearrangement joins TRBV6-5 to TRBJ1-1, with a tentative D call TRBD1 (6 bases). V was shortened by 6 bases and J by 9 bases, with 17 bases between the two germline ends. The CDR3 is 13 residues long. Germline V CDR1 and CDR2: MNHEY, SVGAGI.

The chain recombines TRBV6-5 with TRBJ1-6; TRBD1 agrees at 9 bases. V was pared by 6 bases and J by 6 bases, with 3 bases of the junction left unmatched. There are 14 residues in the CDR3. The germline V gene encodes CDR1 MNHEY and CDR2 SVGAGI. CDR3 sequence (DNA): TGTGCCAGCAGGGGGACAGGGCTTAATTCACCCCTCCACTTT. Protein: CASRGTGLNSPLHF.

This clone was found a few times. The rearrangement joins TRBV19 to TRBJ2-2; 8 bases map to TRBD2. Germline V lookup: CDR1 LNHDA, CDR2 SQIVND (reference sequence). This CDR3 comprises 15 residues. Trimming cost V 6 bases and J 3 bases; bases outside gene matches: 6. In DNA form, the CDR3 reads TGTGCCAGTAGGATCGGGGGGGCTTACACCGGGGAGCTGTTTTTT. It codes for CASRIGGAYTGELFF.

The rearrangement links TRBV5-4 to TRBJ2-5; 10 positions agree with TRBD1. The length of the CDR3 is 14 residues. V shed 4 bases, J shed 4 bases, and the junction held 4 bases outside the gene matches. Germline V gene lookup returns CDR1 SGHNT and CDR2 YYREEE (reference sequence). In nucleotides, the CDR3 is TGTGCCAGCAGCACCGGGACAGGGGTAGAGACCCAGTACTTC. This translates into CASSTGTGVETQYF.

The chain links TRBV5-1 to TRBJ2-1; TRBD2 might be the D (5 bases). CDR1 is SGHRS and CDR2 is YFSETQ in the germline V gene. Trimming pared 2 bases from V and 3 bases from J, leaving 6 bases between. CDR3 length: 13 amino acids. The CDR3 DNA sequence: TGCGCCAGCAGCTTCGGGGACTACAATGAGCAGTTCTTC. This sequence encodes CASSFGDYNEQFF. The whole variable domain, remainder taken from reference TRBV5-1 and TRBJ2-1, is KAGVTQTPRYLIKTRGQQVTLSCSPISGHRSVSWYQQTPGQGLQFLFEYFSETQRNKGNFPGRFSGRQFSNSRSEMNVSTLELGDSALYLCASSFGDYNEQFFGPGTRLTVL.

Relative to its sample, this clone is medium-sized. The rearrangement links TRBV10-3 to TRBJ1-6, with D perhaps matching TRBD1 (5 bases). The CDR3 contains 14 residues. Germline V lookup: CDR1 ENHRY, CDR2 SYGVKD. V was pared by 3 bases and J by 7 bases, with 10 bases between. Written as DNA, the CDR3 is TGTGCCATCAGTGACAGGGCAAGCAATTCACCCCTCCACTTT. Translating gives CAISDRASNSPLHF.

The chain uses TRBV10-2 and TRBJ2-2, with TRBD1 matching 7 bases. J gave up 0 bases and V 6 bases, and 4 bases lay outside the gene matches. Germline V gives CDR1 WSHSY, CDR2 SAAADI. This CDR3 is 15 amino acids long. The CDR3 loop reads CASRNDRANTGELFF. In nucleotides, the CDR3 is TGCGCCAGCAGGAACGACAGGGCGAACACCGGGGAGCTGTTTTTT.